This T cell receptor (beta chain) was recorded in a study of cytomegalovirus exposure and HLA in healthy donors. Overall study findings and caveats: At a 0.05 false discovery rate, a later analysis found about 17,000 TCR beta sequences to be associated with HLA alleles. Association of a missense DCLRE1C variant with TCR beta V- and J-gene trimming was reported in a later analysis.

This PCR relied on a set of 60 Vbeta primers and 13 Jbeta primers. The table came from immunoSEQ multiplex PCR; TCRdb's copy has only in-frame clones and leaves some out. The repertoire includes 95,000 to 150,000 clones, under 80% of them detected once, and approximately 3.9% sits in the top ten. This clone has more than one count but fewer than ten. What it binds is not known. This CDR3 has 12 residues. Trimming left V 2 bases short and J 9 bases short, with 10 bases between. Germline V gene lookup returns CDR1 SGHVS and CDR2 FNYEAQ. The sequenced sample consisted of PBMCs. The rearrangement links TRBV7-6 to TRBJ1-2; perhaps TRBD1 as D (5 bases). The clonotype was recovered from a man between 35 and 55 years old in good health and CMV-seropositive. The CDR3 DNA reads TGTGCCAGCAGCTTACAAGGGGATAGCTACACCTTC. Protein product: CASSLQGDSYTF.